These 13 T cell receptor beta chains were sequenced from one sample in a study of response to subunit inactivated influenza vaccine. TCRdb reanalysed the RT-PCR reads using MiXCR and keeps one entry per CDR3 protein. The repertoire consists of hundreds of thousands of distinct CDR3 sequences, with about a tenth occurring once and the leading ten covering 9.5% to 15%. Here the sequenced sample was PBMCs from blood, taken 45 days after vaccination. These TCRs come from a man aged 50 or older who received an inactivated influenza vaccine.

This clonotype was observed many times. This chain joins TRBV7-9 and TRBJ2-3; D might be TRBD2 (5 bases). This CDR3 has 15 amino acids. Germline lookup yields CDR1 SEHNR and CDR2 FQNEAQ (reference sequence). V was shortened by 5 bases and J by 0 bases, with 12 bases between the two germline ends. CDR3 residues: CASSATRTSTDTQYF. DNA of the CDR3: TGTGCCAGCAGCGCCACTCGGACTAGCACAGATACGCAGTATTTT.

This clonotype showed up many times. The CDR3 coding sequence is TGTGCCAGCAGCTCCTCGAAGGGGACCCAGTACTTC. Amino acid sequence: CASSSSKGTQYF. This sequence joins TRBV7-2 and TRBJ2-5; no definite D call. This CDR3 spans 12 amino acids. Germline CDR1 SGHTA, CDR2 FQGNSA. The ends were cut back, 4 bases at V and 7 bases at J, with 10 bases in the middle.

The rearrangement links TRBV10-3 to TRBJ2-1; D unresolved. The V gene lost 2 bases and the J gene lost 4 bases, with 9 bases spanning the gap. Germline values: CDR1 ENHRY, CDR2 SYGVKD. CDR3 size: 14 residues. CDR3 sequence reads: CAISEAPSYNEQFF. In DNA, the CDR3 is TGTGCCATCAGTGAGGCGCCCTCGTACAATGAGCAGTTCTTC.

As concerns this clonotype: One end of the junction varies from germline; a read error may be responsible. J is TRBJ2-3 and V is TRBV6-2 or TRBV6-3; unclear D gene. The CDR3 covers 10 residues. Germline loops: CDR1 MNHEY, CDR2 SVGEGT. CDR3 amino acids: CASSYSIQFF. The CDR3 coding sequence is TGTGCCAGCAGTTACTCGATCCAGTTTTTT.

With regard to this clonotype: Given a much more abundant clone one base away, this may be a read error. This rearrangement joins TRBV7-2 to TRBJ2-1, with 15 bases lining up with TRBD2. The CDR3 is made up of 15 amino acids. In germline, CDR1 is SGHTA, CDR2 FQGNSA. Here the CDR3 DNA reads TGTGCCAGCAGCTCGGGACTAGCGGGAGGACGTGAGCAGCTCTTC. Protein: CASSSGLAGGREQLF.

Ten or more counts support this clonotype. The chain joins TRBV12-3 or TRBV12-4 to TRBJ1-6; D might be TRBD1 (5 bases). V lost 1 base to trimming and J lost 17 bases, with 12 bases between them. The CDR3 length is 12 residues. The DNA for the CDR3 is TGTGCCAGCAGTTTAGGCCCAGGGCCCGTCCACTTT. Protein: CASSLGPGPVHF.

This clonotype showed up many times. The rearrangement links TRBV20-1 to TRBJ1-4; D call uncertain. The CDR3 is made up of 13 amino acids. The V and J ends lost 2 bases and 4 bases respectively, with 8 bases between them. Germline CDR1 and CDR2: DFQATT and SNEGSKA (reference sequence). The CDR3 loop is CSARNPFNEKLFF. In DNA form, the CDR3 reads TGCAGTGCTAGAAATCCTTTTAATGAAAAACTGTTTTTT.

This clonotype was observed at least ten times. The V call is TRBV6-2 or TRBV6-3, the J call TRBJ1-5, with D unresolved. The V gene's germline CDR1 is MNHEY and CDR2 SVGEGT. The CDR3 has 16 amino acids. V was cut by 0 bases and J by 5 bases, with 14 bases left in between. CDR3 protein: CASSYSQARYDQPQHF. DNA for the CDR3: TGTGCCAGCAGTTACTCGCAGGCCAGGTACGATCAGCCCCAGCATTTT.

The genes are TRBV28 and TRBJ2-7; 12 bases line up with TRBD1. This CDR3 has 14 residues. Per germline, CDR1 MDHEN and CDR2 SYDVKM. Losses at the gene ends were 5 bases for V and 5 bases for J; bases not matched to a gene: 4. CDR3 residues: CASSRDRGPDEQYF. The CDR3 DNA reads TGTGCCAGCAGTCGGGACAGGGGGCCTGACGAGCAGTACTTC.

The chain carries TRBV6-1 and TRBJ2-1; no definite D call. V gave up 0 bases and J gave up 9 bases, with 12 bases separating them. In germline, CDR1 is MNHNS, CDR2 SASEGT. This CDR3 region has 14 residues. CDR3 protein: CASSEAVRVGEQFF. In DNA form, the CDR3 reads TGTGCCAGCAGTGAAGCGGTAAGGGTTGGTGAGCAGTTCTTC.

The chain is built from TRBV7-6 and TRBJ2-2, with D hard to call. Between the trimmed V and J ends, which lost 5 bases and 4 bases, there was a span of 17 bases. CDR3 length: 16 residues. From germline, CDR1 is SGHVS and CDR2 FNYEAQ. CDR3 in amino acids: CASSRVNSASTGELFF. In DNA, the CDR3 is TGTGCCAGCAGCCGTGTTAACTCGGCGAGCACCGGGGAGCTGTTTTTT.

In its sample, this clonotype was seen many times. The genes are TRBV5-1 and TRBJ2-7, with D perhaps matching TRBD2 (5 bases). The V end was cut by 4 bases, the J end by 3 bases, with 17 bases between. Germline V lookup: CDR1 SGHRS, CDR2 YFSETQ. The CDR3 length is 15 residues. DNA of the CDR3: TGCGCCAGCAGCCCGGACGGAGGCCAAATCTACGAGCAGTACTTC. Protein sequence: CASSPDGGQIYEQYF.

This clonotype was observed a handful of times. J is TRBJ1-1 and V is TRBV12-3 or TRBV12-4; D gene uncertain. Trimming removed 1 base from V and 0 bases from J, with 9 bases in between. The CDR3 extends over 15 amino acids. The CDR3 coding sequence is TGTGCCAGCAGTTTAGGGGCTCGCATGAACACTGAAGCTTTCTTT. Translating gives CASSLGARMNTEAFF.